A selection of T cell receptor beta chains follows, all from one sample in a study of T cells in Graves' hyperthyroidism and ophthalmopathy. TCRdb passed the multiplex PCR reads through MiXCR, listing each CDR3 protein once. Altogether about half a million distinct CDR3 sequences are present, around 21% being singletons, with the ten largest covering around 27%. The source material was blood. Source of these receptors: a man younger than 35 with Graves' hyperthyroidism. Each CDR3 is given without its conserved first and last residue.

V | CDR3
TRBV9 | ASSVAADNYGYT
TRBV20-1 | SARGTLAKNIKY
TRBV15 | ATSRVTGVNQPQH
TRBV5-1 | ASSLQGGGIQETQY
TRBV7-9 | ASSPRGSATGDAF
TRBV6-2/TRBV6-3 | ASRPHRGPNYGYT
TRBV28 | ASKKRQGLNYEQY
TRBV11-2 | ASSLGTSGGPEETRY
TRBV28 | ASGTANTEAF
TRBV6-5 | ASSYSTANTEAF
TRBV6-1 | ASSVGLPPGQTYYGYT
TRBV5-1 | ASSPTTSPGYEQY
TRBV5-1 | ASSLAPASMNTEAF
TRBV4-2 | ASSQDGARGRDTEAF
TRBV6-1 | ASSEGLGLPSREQY
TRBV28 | ASSFTDRGGNTIY
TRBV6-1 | ASIRGSDYEQY
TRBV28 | ASSSPSRQGRSYEQY
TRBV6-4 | ASSRSTGGSDTQY
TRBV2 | ASSEANNGLEEGYT
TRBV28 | ASSPLGVGNQPQH
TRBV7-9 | ASSAWDSDYYEQY
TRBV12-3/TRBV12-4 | ASSLRRTQNTEAF
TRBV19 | ASSNRDRAYEQY
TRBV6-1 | ASSGGQGGNSPLH
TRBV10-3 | AISVSDRGDEQY
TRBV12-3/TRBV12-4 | ASSHESGGAVGELF
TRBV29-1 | SVDGGDREVKGGYT
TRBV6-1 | ASRGQGAIEQY
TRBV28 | ASNPRGRWTEAF
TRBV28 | ASSRGQVNEQY
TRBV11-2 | ASSLEGAGPWSQY
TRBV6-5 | ASSPTDYSNQPQH
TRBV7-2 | ASSTLAGSSGETQY
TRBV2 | ASTLETPQY
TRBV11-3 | ASSSVGGPETQY
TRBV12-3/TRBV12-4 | ASSLMVRAYDQY